This entry lists 2 T cell receptor beta chains sequenced from one sample in a study of blood T cell repertoires in COVID-19. Clones were sequenced by immunoSEQ multiplex PCR, and TCRdb holds only the in-frame ones, with some missing. The sample holds about 95,000 clones; over 75% are singletons and the top ten take approximately 18%. Sequenced: peripheral blood. These receptors came from a human donor in a cohort sampled during active COVID-19.

V usage is TRBV5-1 and J usage is TRBJ2-7, with TRBD1 identical over 9 bases. J was trimmed by 5 bases and V by 3 bases; bases with no gene match: 3. The CDR3 contains 13 residues. The V gene's germline CDR1 is SGHRS and CDR2 YFSETQ. The CDR3 DNA sequence: TGCGCCAGCAGCTGGACAGGGGACAACGAGCAGTACTTC. Residues: CASSWTGDNEQYF.

The chain employs TRBV6-2 or TRBV6-3 and TRBJ1-2; TRBD1 agrees at 10 bases. This CDR3 has 14 residues. V was pared by 6 bases and J by 4 bases, with 5 bases of the junction left unmatched. Looked up from germline, CDR1 is MNHEY and CDR2 is SVGEGT. CDR3 sequence: CASSPTGGGYGYTF. For the CDR3, the DNA is TGTGCCAGCAGCCCGACAGGGGGCGGCTATGGCTACACCTTC.